This note documents a single T cell receptor beta chain sequence. Method: immunoSEQ multiplex PCR; TCRdb's copy keeps in-frame clones and lacks some. The sample has almost 300,000 clones; around 87% are singletons. This sample stems from a study of blood T cell repertoires in COVID-19. V was shortened by 6 bases and J by 2 bases, with 17 bases between the two germline ends. Germline CDR1 and CDR2: LNHDA and SQIVND (reference sequence). The CDR3 is 16 amino acids. The specimen was peripheral blood. The origin of this receptor is a man between 65 and 79 years old with acute or convalescent COVID-19. The rearrangement uses TRBV19 and TRBJ1-5, with a weak D call TRBD1 (5 bases). CDR3 sequence reads: CASRTRQFQGNQPQHF. The DNA of the CDR3 is TGTGCCAGTAGGACCCGACAGTTCCAAGGCAATCAGCCCCAGCATTTT.